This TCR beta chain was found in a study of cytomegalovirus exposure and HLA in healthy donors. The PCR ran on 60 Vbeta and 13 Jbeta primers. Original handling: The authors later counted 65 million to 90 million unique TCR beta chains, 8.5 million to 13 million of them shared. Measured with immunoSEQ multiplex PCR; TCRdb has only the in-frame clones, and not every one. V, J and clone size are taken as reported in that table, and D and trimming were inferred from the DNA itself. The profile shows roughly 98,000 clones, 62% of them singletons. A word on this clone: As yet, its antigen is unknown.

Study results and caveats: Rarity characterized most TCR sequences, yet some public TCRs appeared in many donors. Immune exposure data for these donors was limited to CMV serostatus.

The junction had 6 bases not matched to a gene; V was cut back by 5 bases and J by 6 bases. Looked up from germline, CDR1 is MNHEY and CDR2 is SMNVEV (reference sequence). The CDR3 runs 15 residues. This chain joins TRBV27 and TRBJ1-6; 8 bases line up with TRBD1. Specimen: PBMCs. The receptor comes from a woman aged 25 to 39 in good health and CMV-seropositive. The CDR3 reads CASSTRTGINSPLHF. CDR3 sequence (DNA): TGTGCCAGCAGTACAAGGACAGGGATTAATTCACCCCTCCACTTT.